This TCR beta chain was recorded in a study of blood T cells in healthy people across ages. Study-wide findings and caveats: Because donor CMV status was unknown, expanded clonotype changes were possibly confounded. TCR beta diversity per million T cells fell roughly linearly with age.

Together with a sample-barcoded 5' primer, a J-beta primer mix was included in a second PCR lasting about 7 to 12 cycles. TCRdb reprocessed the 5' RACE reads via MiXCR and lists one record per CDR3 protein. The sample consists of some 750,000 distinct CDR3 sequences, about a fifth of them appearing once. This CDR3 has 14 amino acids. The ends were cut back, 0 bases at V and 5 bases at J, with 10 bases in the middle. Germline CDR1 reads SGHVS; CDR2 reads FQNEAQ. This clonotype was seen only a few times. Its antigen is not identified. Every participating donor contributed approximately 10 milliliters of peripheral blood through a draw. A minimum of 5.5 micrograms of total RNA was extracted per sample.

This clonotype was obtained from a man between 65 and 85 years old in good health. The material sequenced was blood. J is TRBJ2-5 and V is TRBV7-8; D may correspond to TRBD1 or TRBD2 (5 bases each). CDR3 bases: TGTGCCAGCAGCTTAGCCACGGGGCGGGAGACCCAGTACTTC. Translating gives CASSLATGRETQYF. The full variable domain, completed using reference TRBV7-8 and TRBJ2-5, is GAGVSQSPRYKVAKRGQDVALRCDPISGHVSLFWYQQALGQGPEFLTYFQNEAQLDKSGLPSDRFFAERPEGSVSTLKIQRTQQEDSAVYLCASSLATGRETQYFGPGTRLLVL.